This TCR beta chain was sequenced during a study of shared clonotypes between healthy human individuals. The wider study: Per-donor plates numbered three CD4 naive, three CD4 memory, two CD8 naive and one CD8 memory.

Remarks on this clone: Its specificity is unknown.

Whole-study findings and limits: Generally, estimated richness proved larger in naive subsets than it did in memory subsets. Generation probability values for non-shared clonotypes were lower than those for clonotypes shared by all four donors.

V was trimmed by 4 bases and J by 8 bases, leaving 15 bases between them. The CDR3 covers 14 residues. Germline lookup yields CDR1 SEHNR and CDR2 FQNEAQ (reference sequence). Only in-frame clones appear in the TCRdb table, and some are missing; sequencing was by immunoSEQ multiplex PCR. The table lists 2,100,000 or so clones, about 94% of them singletons. The V and J genes are TRBV7-9 and TRBJ2-4; D not resolved. The sample was naive CD4+ T cells sorted from blood. Subset of the sample: CD45RA+ positively selected. The receptor comes from a man between 18 and 35 years old in good health. The CDR3 loop reads CASSYRSDTDIQYF. The DNA for the CDR3 is TGTGCCAGCAGCTACCGGTCGGATACTGACATTCAGTACTTC.